This T cell receptor beta chain was obtained from a study of blood T cells in healthy people across ages (dated by TCRdb to between 2014 and 2016). In terms of the full investigation: In model experiments, template switching captured about one uniquely barcoded TCR beta cDNA molecule for every two T cells. Donors were grouped into four age groups: young (average 16 years), middle-aged (around 39), aged (roughly 62) and long-lived (82). To avoid experimental bias, donors of different ages were spread randomly across the sequencing lanes. To track age-related changes in TCR beta repertoire diversity, the study relied on deep sequencing normalized with unique cDNA molecular identifiers. The study analyzed two additional independent replicas of 1 million unique cDNA reads from the same blood draw for two donors, one aged 18 to 30 and one aged 80 or older.

The research as a whole found: Total diversity estimates from one million sequenced T cells were considered lower bounds and underestimates. Donor CMV infection status was unknown, potentially confounding age-related changes in expanded clonotypes. Compared with the aged group, more naive CD4+ T cells, fewer expanded clones and increased TCR diversity were shown by the long-lived group, suggesting age selection. Observed TCR beta diversity per million T cells fell roughly linearly with age, and a significant reduction was already apparent by age around 40. Because profiling used bulk unsorted PBMCs, naive and antigen-experienced compartments could not be compared conclusively. A strong correlation was found between observed TCR beta diversity and the percentage of naive T cells measured by flow cytometry.

Systemically healthy Caucasian individuals from Russia, some 38 in total and aged about 6 to 100 years, were included as donors. Each donor gave roughly 11 milliliters of peripheral blood, drawn into EDTA-treated Vacutainer tubes. Ficoll-Paque density-gradient centrifugation was used to isolate PBMCs, with at least 7 million per sample. Trizol reagent was used to extract total RNA from PBMCs, with at least 5 micrograms per sample. For every donor, an aliquot of PBMCs went through flow cytometry to measure the percentages of naive CD45RAhigh/CD27high T cells. The protocol used for the library was 5' RACE. TCRdb lists the instrument as Illumina HiSeq 2500. A second PCR of roughly 6 to 11 cycles was performed with a sample-barcoded 5' primer and a J-beta primer mix. Each TCR beta cDNA molecule received a unique molecular identifier from a template-switch 5' adaptor carrying 12 random nucleotides. At least 3 million CDR3-containing paired-end reads were obtained from each sample. All of the RNA was converted into first-strand cDNA using the Mint cDNA synthesis kit, with a TRBC-specific oligonucleotide serving as the primer. All cDNA was treated with uracil-DNA glycosylase and then went through a first 18-cycle PCR with the universal primers M1SS and BC2_uni_R. Per the authors' processing: For normalization, 1 million high-quality reads were randomly selected from each sample, with every read carrying a distinct molecular identifier. Instead of being binned into consensus sequences, reads with shared molecular identifiers were discarded. MiTCR, set to a Q25 quality threshold and the strictest error-elimination algorithm, was used for CDR3 identification, clonotype clustering and error correction. Lower-bound total TCR beta diversity was estimated with a nonparametric unseen species model using Euler transformation. Through fastp at Q25 and MiXCR, TCRdb rebuilt clones from the public reads, retaining in-frame beta chains. Each CDR3 protein gets just one entry, which takes the most common genes and DNA from the rows behind it. What appears here as the V and J calls and clone size reflects TCRdb's work, not the paper's. A total of 710,000 or so distinct CDR3 sequences appear in this sample, about 30% of them only once. The ten top clones hold over 15% of the sample.

Ten or more counts support this clonotype. Its antigen is not yet known. The sample holds no much larger clone one base away, and base qualities are not on file. In the germline V gene, CDR1 corresponds to ENHRY and CDR2 to SYGVKD. The cysteine opens and the phenylalanine closes a CDR3 of 15 amino acids. Just CDR3 DNA is preserved here, 45 bases in frame from base 1. Germline trimming amounts to 0 bases on V and 1 base on J, with 3 as the count of junction bases outside the gene matches. The chain uses TRBV10-3 and TRBJ2-7; the central 7 bases match TRBD1. This TCR came from a woman older than 75 in good health. Donor details come from another sample of the same person, matched by shared clones. The sample was blood. The nucleotide sequence is given as TGTGCCATCAGTGAGTCTAGGGGACAGTCCTACGAGCAGTACTTC. Translated, this gives CAISESRGQSYEQYF.